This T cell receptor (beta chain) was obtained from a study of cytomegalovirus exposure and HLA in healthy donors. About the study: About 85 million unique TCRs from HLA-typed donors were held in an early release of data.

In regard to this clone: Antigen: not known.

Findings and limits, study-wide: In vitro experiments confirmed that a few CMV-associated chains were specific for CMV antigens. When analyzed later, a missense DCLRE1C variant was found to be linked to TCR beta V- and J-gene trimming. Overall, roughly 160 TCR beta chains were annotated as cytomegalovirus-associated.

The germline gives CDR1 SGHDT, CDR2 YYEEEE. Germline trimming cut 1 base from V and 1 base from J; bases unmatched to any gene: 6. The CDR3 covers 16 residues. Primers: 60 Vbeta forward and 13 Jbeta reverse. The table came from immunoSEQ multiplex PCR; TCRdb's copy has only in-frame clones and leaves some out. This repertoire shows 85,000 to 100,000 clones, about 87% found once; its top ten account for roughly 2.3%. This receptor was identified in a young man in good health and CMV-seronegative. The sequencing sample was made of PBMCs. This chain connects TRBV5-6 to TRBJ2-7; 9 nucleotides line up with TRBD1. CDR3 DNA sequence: TGTGCCAGCAGCTTGTCTCCGGGACAGGGTTCCTACGAGCAGTACTTC. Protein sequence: CASSLSPGQGSYEQYF.